The rows below give T cell receptor beta chains drawn from one sample of a study of blood T cell repertoires in COVID-19. Libraries were prepared by immunoSEQ multiplex PCR; TCRdb keeps only in-frame clonotypes and omits some of them. The sample consists of under 200,000 clones, roughly 83% of them appearing once. Sequenced sample: peripheral blood. These receptors all come from a woman aged 60-75 years with acute or convalescent COVID-19. CDR3s include the opening cysteine and the closing phenylalanine or tryptophan. D genes are given only for firm matches. Clone size is stated in some rows and not others, as once, few, many or a class when expanded.

v_call: TRBV24-1
d_call: TRBD1
clone_size: NA
j_call: TRBJ2-1
cdr3_aa: CATSDAGTGSYNEQFF
cdr3_nt: TGTGCCACCAGTGATGCCGGGACAGGGTCCTACAATGAGCAGTTCTTC

v_call: TRBV7-2
d_call: TRBD1
clone_size: NA
j_call: TRBJ1-2
cdr3_aa: CASSLRDRDYGYTF
cdr3_nt: TGTGCCAGCAGCTTAAGGGACAGAGACTATGGCTACACCTTC

v_call: TRBV19
d_call: NA
clone_size: once
j_call: TRBJ1-2
cdr3_aa: CASQRGDGQGYTF
cdr3_nt: TGTGCCAGCCAGCGGGGCGACGGGCAGGGCTACACCTTC

v_call: TRBV5-5
d_call: TRBD1
clone_size: NA
j_call: TRBJ2-7
cdr3_aa: CASSTHRGDAYEQYF
cdr3_nt: TGTGCCAGCAGCACACACAGGGGCGACGCCTACGAGCAGTACTTC

v_call: TRBV4-1
d_call: TRBD1
clone_size: NA
j_call: TRBJ1-2
cdr3_aa: CASSQVTGGDGYTF
cdr3_nt: TGCGCCAGCAGCCAAGTAACAGGGGGCGATGGCTACACCTTC

v_call: TRBV5-5
d_call: NA
clone_size: NA
j_call: TRBJ1-4
cdr3_aa: CASSLGQREKLFF
cdr3_nt: TGTGCCAGCAGCTTGGGGCAGCGGGAAAAACTGTTTTTT

v_call: TRBV6-5
d_call: NA
clone_size: NA
j_call: TRBJ1-2
cdr3_aa: CASSYSGAEGYTF
cdr3_nt: TGTGCCAGCAGTTACTCTGGGGCTGAGGGCTACACCTTC

v_call: TRBV29-1
d_call: NA
clone_size: NA
j_call: TRBJ1-1
cdr3_aa: CSGHRVTGTEAFF
cdr3_nt: TGCAGCGGACATCGAGTAACCGGCACTGAAGCTTTCTTT

v_call: TRBV6-1
d_call: NA
clone_size: NA
j_call: TRBJ1-1
cdr3_aa: CASSENGVNTEAFF
cdr3_nt: TGTGCCAGCAGTGAAAACGGGGTGAACACTGAAGCTTTCTTT

v_call: TRBV7-7
d_call: TRBD1
clone_size: NA
j_call: TRBJ2-3
cdr3_aa: CASSYRRPGQGEDTQYF
cdr3_nt: TGTGCTAGCAGCTATCGTCGTCCGGGACAGGGGGAAGATACGCAGTATTTT

v_call: TRBV5-6
d_call: NA
clone_size: NA
j_call: TRBJ2-7
cdr3_aa: CASSLPGFEQYF
cdr3_nt: TGTGCCAGCAGCTTACCGGGATTCGAGCAGTACTTC

v_call: TRBV6-5
d_call: TRBD1
clone_size: NA
j_call: TRBJ1-1
cdr3_aa: CASSRQGNTEAFF
cdr3_nt: TGTGCCAGCAGTAGACAGGGGAACACTGAAGCTTTCTTT

v_call: TRBV4-3
d_call: NA
clone_size: NA
j_call: TRBJ1-6
cdr3_aa: CASSQDYGWRLNSPLHF
cdr3_nt: TGCGCCAGCAGCCAAGATTACGGGTGGAGGCTCAATTCACCCCTCCACTTT